This T cell receptor beta chain was found in a study of T cells in Graves' hyperthyroidism and ophthalmopathy. Trimming took off 0 bases at V and 5 bases at J, with 11 bases between the two ends. Germline lookup yields CDR1 SGHRS and CDR2 YFSETQ. The length of the CDR3 is 14 residues. Exclusion followed for patients with uncontrolled infection, other autoimmune disease, pregnancy or lactation. Whole-study findings and limits: Most thyroid clonotypes with frequency above 0.001 were detected in blood. Ophthalmopathy and stable hyperthyroidism were told apart by a 13 V-J model. Ophthalmopathy, as predicted by the model, came a median roughly 6.3 months after the prediction.

Amplification of TCR beta CDR3 regions used RNA as the template. An initial round of RT-PCR targeting the TCR CDR3 relied on the HTBI primer set. One entry per CDR3 protein results from TCRdb running MiXCR on the multiplex PCR reads. Among roughly 500,000 distinct CDR3 sequences listed, 35% to 50% were seen once. The table lists this clonotype with many counts. Its antigen is still unknown. The chain carries TRBV5-1 and TRBJ2-5; D remains ambiguous. Sequenced: peripheral blood or thyroid tissue (not recorded which). This receptor was taken from an adult woman with Graves' disease, either hyperthyroidism or ophthalmopathy (not recorded which). CDR3 region: CASSLGTSKETQYF. The CDR3 DNA is TGCGCCAGCAGCTTGGGAACCTCCAAGGAGACCCAGTACTTC.